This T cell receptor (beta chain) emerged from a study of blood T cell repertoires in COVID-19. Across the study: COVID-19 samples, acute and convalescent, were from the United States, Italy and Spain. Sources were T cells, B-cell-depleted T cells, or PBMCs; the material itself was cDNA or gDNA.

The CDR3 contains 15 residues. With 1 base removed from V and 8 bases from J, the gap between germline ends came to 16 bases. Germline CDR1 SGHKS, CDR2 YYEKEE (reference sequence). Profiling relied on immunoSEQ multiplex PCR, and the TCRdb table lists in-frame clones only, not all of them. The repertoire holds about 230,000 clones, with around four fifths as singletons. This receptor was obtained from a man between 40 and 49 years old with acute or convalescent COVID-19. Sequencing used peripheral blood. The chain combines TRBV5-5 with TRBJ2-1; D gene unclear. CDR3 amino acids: CASSLTTPESDEQFF. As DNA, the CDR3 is TGTGCCAGCAGCTTGACGACCCCGGAGTCGGATGAGCAGTTCTTC.